One and the same sample provided the 28 T cell receptor beta chains below, sequenced in a study of T cell changes during pregnancy in multiple sclerosis (dated by TCRdb to between 2018 and 2020). The method behind the library was the immunoSEQ multiplex PCR assay. The immuneACCESS repertoire file appears here via TCRdb, limited to in-frame rearrangements. These files lack a portion of the clones; in checked studies, under half of the deficit traces to unresolved V genes, and the cause of the others is not known. The sample contains fewer than 45,000 clones, 85% to 95% of them found a single time. In total, the top ten clones hold roughly 8.1% of the sample. The source was CD8+ T cells from peripheral blood mononuclear cells, collected in the third trimester of pregnancy. The receptor source for this set is a female donor with multiple sclerosis, enrolled in a pregnancy study.

The gene calls are TRBV27 and TRBJ2-1, with D hard to call. Trimming stripped 6 bases from V and 8 bases from J, with 8 bases between. CDR1 is MNHEY, CDR2 SMNVEV, per germline (reference sequence). This CDR3 comprises 11 residues. The CDR3 nucleotides read TGTGCCAGCAGCTCTACGTATGAGCAGTTCTTC. Its protein product is CASSSTYEQFF.

The chain couples TRBV29-1 to TRBJ2-1; TRBD1 aligns across 7 bases. Trimming removed 6 bases from V and 12 bases from J; junction bases left unmatched: 5. The CDR3 is made up of 10 amino acids. Germline V lookup: CDR1 SQVTM, CDR2 ANQGSEA. This CDR3 reads CSVRQGTQFF. The CDR3 bases are TGCAGCGTAAGACAGGGCACGCAGTTCTTC.

The chain carries TRBV9 and TRBJ2-5, with 7 positions matching TRBD2. V was pared by 3 bases and J by 2 bases, with 4 bases of the junction left unmatched. Per the germline V gene, CDR1 is SGDLS and CDR2 is YYNGEE. CDR3 length: 14 residues. The DNA of the CDR3 is TGTGCCAGCAGCGGCTGGGGGGGTCAAGAGACCCAGTACTTC. This codes for CASSGWGGQETQYF.

CDR3: CASSLSRTLKHNEQFF. The CDR3, as DNA: TGTGCCAGCAGCTTATCCCGGACTCTTAAGCACAATGAGCAGTTCTTC. The rearrangement joins TRBV7-9 to TRBJ2-1; perhaps TRBD2 as D (5 bases). Trimming removed 2 bases at V and 5 bases at J, with 16 bases between. The germline V gene has CDR1 SEHNR and CDR2 FQNEAQ (reference sequence). The CDR3 has 16 residues.

In DNA form, the CDR3 reads TGCGCCAGCAGCCACACCGGGACAGGGGGCGGCGAGCAGTACTTC. Protein: CASSHTGTGGGEQYF. This sequence joins TRBV4-1 and TRBJ2-7, with 12 bases matching TRBD1. Germline values: CDR1 MGHRA, CDR2 YSYEKL. Trimming at V came to 3 bases and at J to 6 bases, leaving 6 bases not matched to a gene. The CDR3 is 15 amino acids.

The V and J genes are TRBV15 and TRBJ2-1; D is perhaps TRBD1 (5 bases). Trimming left V 0 bases short and J 8 bases short, with 11 bases between. The CDR3 is made up of 14 amino acids. Germline V lookup: CDR1 LNHNV, CDR2 YYDKDF (reference sequence). The chain's CDR3 is CATSRDGARDEQFF. CDR3 DNA: TGTGCCACCAGCAGAGATGGGGCTAGAGATGAGCAGTTCTTC.

This chain uses TRBV27 with TRBJ1-1; 7 bases agree with TRBD1. This CDR3 contains 15 residues. The V gene end was trimmed by 6 bases and the J gene end by 1 base; junction bases not matched to a gene: 8. CDR1 MNHEY and CDR2 SMNVEV come from the germline V gene (reference sequence). CDR3 region: CASSLQGPTNTEAFF. For the CDR3, the DNA is TGTGCCAGCAGCCTACAGGGGCCTACGAACACTGAAGCTTTCTTT.

This chain joins TRBV27 and TRBJ2-3, with TRBD1 as a possible D gene (5 bases). Trimming stripped 1 base from V and 2 bases from J, with 7 bases between. The CDR3 extends over 14 amino acids. Germline V CDR1 and CDR2: MNHEY, SMNVEV (reference sequence). CDR3 coding DNA: TGTGCCAGCAGTTTATACAGGATCACAGATACGCAGTATTTT. It translates to CASSLYRITDTQYF.

The CDR3 reads CASTTPRLAGGWGTDTQYF. Written as DNA, the CDR3 is TGTGCCAGCACCACGCCTCGTCTAGCGGGAGGGTGGGGCACAGATACGCAGTATTTT. The chain uses TRBV5-6 and TRBJ2-3; 12 nucleotides align to TRBD2. V lost 6 bases and J lost 1; bases outside the gene matches: 15. The CDR3 has 19 amino acids. Germline assignment: CDR1 SGHDT and CDR2 YYEEEE.

The chain uses TRBV27 and TRBJ2-7; 8 bases line up with TRBD1. Unmatched junction bases numbered 6, after V lost 0 bases and J lost 2 bases. Per germline, CDR1 MNHEY and CDR2 SMNVEV (reference sequence). CDR3 size: 16 residues. CDR3 nucleotide sequence: TGTGCCAGCAGTTTATCGTTGGGACAGGCCGCCTACGAGCAGTACTTC. Translated: CASSLSLGQAAYEQYF.

The V call is TRBV9, the J call TRBJ2-3, with 8 bases fitting TRBD2. J lost 2 bases, V lost 0 bases, and 17 bases had no gene match. This CDR3 spans 20 amino acids. CDR1 SGDLS and CDR2 YYNGEE come from the germline V gene. In DNA, the CDR3 is TGTGCCAGCAGCGTAGAGGGAGGTGAAGCATTAGCGGGGCACACAGATACGCAGTATTTT. Protein: CASSVEGGEALAGHTDTQYF.

The V gene is TRBV28, the J gene TRBJ2-7; 11 bases match TRBD2. The V segment lost 4 bases and the J segment 1 base; nucleotides outside the gene matches: 6. The CDR3 extends over 16 amino acids. Germline values: CDR1 MDHEN, CDR2 SYDVKM. The CDR3 region is CASSSRTSGQSYEQYF. CDR3 nucleotides: TGTGCCAGCAGTTCCAGGACTAGCGGGCAATCCTACGAGCAGTACTTC. The variable domain in full, completed from reference TRBV28 and TRBJ2-7, reads DVKVTQSSRYLVKRTGEKVFLECVQDMDHENMFWYRQDPGLGLRLIYFSYDVKMKEKGDIPEGYSVSREKKERFSLILESASTNQTSMYLCASSSRTSGQSYEQYFGPGTRLTVT.

The chain carries TRBV5-4 and TRBJ2-7, with D maybe TRBD1 (6 bases). The CDR3 length is 15 residues. V lost 2 bases and J lost 3, with 15 bases in between. Germline V CDR1 and CDR2: SGHNT, YYREEE (reference sequence). The CDR3 protein is CASSLGQIGIYEQYF. The DNA of the CDR3 is TGTGCCAGCAGCTTAGGACAGATTGGAATCTACGAGCAGTACTTC. The full variable domain, in which reference TRBV5-4 and TRBJ2-7 provide the parts outside the CDR3, is ETGVTQSPTHLIKTRGQQVTLRCSSQSGHNTVSWYQQALGQGPQFIFQYYREEENGRGNFPPRFSGLQFPNYSSELNVNALELDDSALYLCASSLGQIGIYEQYFGPGTRLTVT.

The V gene is TRBV7-9, the J gene TRBJ2-1; a weak D match, TRBD2 (5 bases). The V gene's germline CDR1 is SEHNR and CDR2 FQNEAQ (reference sequence). V gave up 5 bases and J gave up 0 bases, with 17 bases separating them. CDR3 length: 17 amino acids. In DNA, the CDR3 is TGTGCCAGCAGCATCCCGCCGGGATCGAGCTCCTACAATGAGCAGTTCTTC. The encoded protein is CASSIPPGSSSYNEQFF.

V usage is TRBV9 and J usage is TRBJ2-7, with D maybe TRBD1 (6 bases). Between the trimmed V and J ends, which lost 4 bases and 0 bases, there was a span of 14 bases. This CDR3 region has 15 residues. Germline V gene data show CDR1 as SGDLS and CDR2 as YYNGEE. DNA of the CDR3: TGTGCCAGCAGCCCCAAGACAGGCTACTCCTACGAGCAGTACTTC. This encodes CASSPKTGYSYEQYF.

The chain recombines TRBV28 with TRBJ2-2; possibly TRBD2 for D (6 bases). With 6 bases removed from V and 1 base from J, the gap between germline ends came to 15 bases. The CDR3 has 16 residues. Germline assignment: CDR1 MDHEN and CDR2 SYDVKM. The CDR3: CASSSWAGKNTGELFF. The DNA for the CDR3 is TGTGCCAGCAGCTCATGGGCGGGGAAGAACACCGGGGAGCTGTTTTTT.

The chain uses TRBV5-1 and TRBJ2-5; 10 nucleotides align to TRBD2. Germline CDR1 and CDR2: SGHRS and YFSETQ. CDR3 size: 15 residues. V lost 4 bases to trimming and J lost 2 bases; unmatched junction nucleotides: 5. The CDR3 spells CASSLRLAGQETQYF. DNA of the CDR3: TGCGCCAGCAGCCTCCGACTAGCGGGTCAAGAGACCCAGTACTTC.

The rearrangement joins TRBV6-1 to TRBJ2-5; 7 nucleotides align to TRBD2. Germline V gene data show CDR1 as MNHNS and CDR2 as SASEGT. The CDR3 contains 16 residues. V lost 0 bases to trimming and J lost 5 bases; unmatched junction nucleotides: 9. The CDR3 nucleotides read TGTGCCAGCAGTGAAGCTAGCGGGCGTTTTAGGGAGACCCAGTACTTC. This gives the protein CASSEASGRFRETQYF.

J is TRBJ2-1 and V is TRBV7-9; D is undetermined. Germline V gene data show CDR1 as SEHNR and CDR2 as FQNEAQ (reference sequence). V lost 2 bases and J lost 1, with 12 bases in between. This CDR3 is built from 16 residues. The CDR3 DNA reads TGTGCCAGCAGCTTACTTTCAAGCCCTTCCTACAATGAGCAGTTCTTC. It translates to CASSLLSSPSYNEQFF.

This chain uses TRBV5-1 with TRBJ2-5, with TRBD1 matching 8 bases. Germline CDR1 reads SGHRS; CDR2 reads YFSETQ. CDR3 length: 15 amino acids. The V gene end was trimmed by 2 bases and the J gene end by 1 base; junction bases not matched to a gene: 4. The CDR3 nucleotides are TGCGCCAGCAGCTTAGGACAGGGCATCCAAGAGACCCAGTACTTC. Residues: CASSLGQGIQETQYF.

CDR3 in DNA: TGTGCCAGCAGACCCGACATGGGTCAGCCCCAGCATTTT. Translation gives CASRPDMGQPQHF. The chain joins TRBV6-5 to TRBJ1-5; D not certain. V shed 6 bases and J shed 6 bases, with 12 bases lying between them. CDR1 MNHEY and CDR2 SVGAGI come from the germline V gene. There are 13 residues in the CDR3.

This chain uses TRBV7-9 with TRBJ2-1, with 7 nucleotides matching TRBD2. Germline V gene sequence: CDR1 SEHNR, CDR2 FQNEAQ (reference sequence). V was pared by 0 bases and J by 7 bases, with 9 bases of the junction left unmatched. This CDR3 spans 16 amino acids. The CDR3 loop reads CASSLASGTLRNEQFF. CDR3 bases: TGTGCCAGCAGCTTAGCGAGCGGGACCCTAAGGAATGAGCAGTTCTTC.

The chain recombines TRBV19 with TRBJ2-1, with D maybe TRBD1 (5 bases). Germline-derived CDR1 and CDR2 are LNHDA and SQIVND (reference sequence). V was cut by 3 bases and J by 5 bases, with 8 bases left in between. This CDR3 is built from 13 residues. The DNA of the CDR3 is TGTGCCAGTAGTATCTCCAGGGACAATGAGCAGTTCTTC. This codes for CASSISRDNEQFF. The complete variable domain, with remaining parts taken from reference TRBV19 and TRBJ2-1, reads DGGITQSPKYLFRKEGQNVTLSCEQNLNHDAMYWYRQDPGQGLRLIYYSQIVNDFQKGDIAEGYSVSREKKESFPLTVTSAQKNPTAFYLCASSISRDNEQFFGPGTRLTVL.

This chain joins TRBV7-9 and TRBJ2-7, with a possible D match to TRBD1 (5 bases). The V gene's germline CDR1 is SEHNR and CDR2 FQNEAQ (reference sequence). The CDR3 sequence is 15 residues long. V was shortened by 2 bases and J by 2 bases, with 13 bases between the two germline ends. CDR3 coding DNA: TGTGCCAGCAGCTTAATCGGGCAGGGTACCTACGAGCAGTACTTC. This encodes CASSLIGQGTYEQYF.

The rearrangement links TRBV28 to TRBJ2-5; 9 bases match TRBD1. The CDR3 runs 14 residues. V shed 5 bases, J shed 3 bases, and the junction held 4 bases outside the gene matches. Germline V gives CDR1 MDHEN, CDR2 SYDVKM. The CDR3 DNA reads TGTGCCAGCAGTCACAGACAGGGGGAAGAGACCCAGTACTTC. Protein product: CASSHRQGEETQYF.

Of note for this clone: The junction differs from germline at one of its ends, possibly a read error. The CDR3 region is CASSLRLAGSNEQFF. The DNA for the CDR3 is TGTGCCAGTAGTTTAAGGCTAGCGGGGTCCAATGAGCAGTTCTTC. The chain has TRBV27 and TRBJ2-1, with TRBD2 matching over 9 bases. This CDR3 region has 15 residues. Germline V gene sequence: CDR1 MNHEY, CDR2 SMNVEV (reference sequence).

J is TRBJ2-7 and V is TRBV2; D is uncertain. The germline V gene encodes CDR1 SNHLY and CDR2 FYNNEI. V lost 10 bases to trimming and J lost 3 bases, with 16 bases between them. CDR3 length: 13 residues. As DNA, the CDR3 is TGTGCCACCTACGAGCCCCAGGACTACGAGCAGTACTTC. Translating gives CATYEPQDYEQYF.

The chain combines TRBV5-5 with TRBJ2-7; the D gene is possibly TRBD1 (6 bases). The CDR3 runs to 14 residues. The V end was cut by 6 bases, the J end by 4 bases, with 17 bases between. CDR1 SGHKS and CDR2 YYEKEE come from the germline V gene (reference sequence). The CDR3: CASTLDRMTYEQYF. CDR3 DNA: TGTGCCAGCACCCTCGACAGGATGACTTACGAGCAGTACTTC.